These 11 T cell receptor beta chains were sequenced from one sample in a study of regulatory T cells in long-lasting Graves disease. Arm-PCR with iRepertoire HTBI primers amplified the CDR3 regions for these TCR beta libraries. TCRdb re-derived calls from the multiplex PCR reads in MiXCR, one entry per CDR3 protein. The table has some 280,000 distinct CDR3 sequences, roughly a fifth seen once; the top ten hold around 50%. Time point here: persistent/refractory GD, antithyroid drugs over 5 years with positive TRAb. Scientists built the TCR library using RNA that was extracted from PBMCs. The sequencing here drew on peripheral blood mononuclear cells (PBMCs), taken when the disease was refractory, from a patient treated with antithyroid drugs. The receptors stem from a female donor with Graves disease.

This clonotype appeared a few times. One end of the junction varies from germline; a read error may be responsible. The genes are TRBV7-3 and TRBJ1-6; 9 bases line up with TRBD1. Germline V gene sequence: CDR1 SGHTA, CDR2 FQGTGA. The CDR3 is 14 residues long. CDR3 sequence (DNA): TGCGCCAGCAGCTTAGTGGACAGGGGCGAACCCCTCCACTTT. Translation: CASSLVDRGEPLHF.

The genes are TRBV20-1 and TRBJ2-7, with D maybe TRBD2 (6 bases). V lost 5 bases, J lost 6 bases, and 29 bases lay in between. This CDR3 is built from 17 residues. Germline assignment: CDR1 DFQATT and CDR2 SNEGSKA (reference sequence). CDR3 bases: TGCAGTGCTGAGGACATGGGAACTCAGCCAGGAGGGGCCGAGCAGTACTTC. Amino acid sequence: CSAEDMGTQPGGAEQYF.

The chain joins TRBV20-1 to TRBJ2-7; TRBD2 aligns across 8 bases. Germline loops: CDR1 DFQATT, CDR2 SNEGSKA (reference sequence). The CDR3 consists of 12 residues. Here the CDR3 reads CSPGGGHYEQYF. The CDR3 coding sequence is TGCAGCCCGGGAGGGGGGCACTACGAGCAGTACTTC.

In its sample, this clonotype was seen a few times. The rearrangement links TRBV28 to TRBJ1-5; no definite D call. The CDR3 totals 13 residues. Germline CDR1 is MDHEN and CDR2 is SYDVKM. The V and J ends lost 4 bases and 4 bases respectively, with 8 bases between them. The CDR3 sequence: CASSSDPNQPQHF. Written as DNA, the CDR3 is TGTGCCAGCAGTTCGGACCCTAATCAGCCCCAGCATTTT.

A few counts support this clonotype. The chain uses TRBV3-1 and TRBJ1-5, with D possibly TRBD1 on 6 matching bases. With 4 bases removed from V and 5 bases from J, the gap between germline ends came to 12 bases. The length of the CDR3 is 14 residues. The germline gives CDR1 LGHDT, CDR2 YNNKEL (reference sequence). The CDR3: CASSPGADDQPQHF. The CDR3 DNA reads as TGTGCCAGCAGCCCGGGGGCGGATGATCAGCCCCAGCATTTT.

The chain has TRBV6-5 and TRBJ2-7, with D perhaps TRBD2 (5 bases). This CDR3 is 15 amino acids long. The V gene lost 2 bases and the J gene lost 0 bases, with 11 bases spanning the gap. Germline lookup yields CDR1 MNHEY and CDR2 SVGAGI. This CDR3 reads CASSYPERSSYEQYF. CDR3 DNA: TGTGCCAGCAGTTACCCGGAGCGGAGCTCCTACGAGCAGTACTTC.

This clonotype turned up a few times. CDR3 nucleotide sequence: TGTGCCAGCAGTGAATCCGACAGGTTCCGCACTGAAGCTTTCTTT. Amino acid sequence: CASSESDRFRTEAFF. V and J are TRBV25-1 and TRBJ1-1; maybe TRBD1 (6 bases). This CDR3 has 15 amino acids. Trimming took 1 base from V and 4 from J, leaving 13 bases between them. Germline CDR1 MGHDK, CDR2 SYGVNS.

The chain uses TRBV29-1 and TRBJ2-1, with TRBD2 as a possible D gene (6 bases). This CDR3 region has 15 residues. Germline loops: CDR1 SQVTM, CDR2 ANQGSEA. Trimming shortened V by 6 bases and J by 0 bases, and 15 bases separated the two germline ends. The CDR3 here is CSVGTDRSSYNEQFF. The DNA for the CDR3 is TGCAGCGTGGGGACTGACCGTAGCTCCTACAATGAGCAGTTCTTC.

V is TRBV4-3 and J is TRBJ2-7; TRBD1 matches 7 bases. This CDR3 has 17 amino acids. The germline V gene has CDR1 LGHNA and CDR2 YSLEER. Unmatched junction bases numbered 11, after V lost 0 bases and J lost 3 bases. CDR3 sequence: CASSQEVGQTRFYEQYF. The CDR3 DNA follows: TGCGCCAGCAGCCAAGAAGTGGGACAGACCCGATTCTACGAGCAGTACTTC.

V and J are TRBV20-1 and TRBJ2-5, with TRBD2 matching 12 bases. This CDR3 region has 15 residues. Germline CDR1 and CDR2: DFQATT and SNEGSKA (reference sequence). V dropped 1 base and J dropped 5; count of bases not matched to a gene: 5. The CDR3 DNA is TGCAGTGCTAGAGGAAAGACTAGCGGGAGTGAGACCCAGTACTTC. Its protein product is CSARGKTSGSETQYF.

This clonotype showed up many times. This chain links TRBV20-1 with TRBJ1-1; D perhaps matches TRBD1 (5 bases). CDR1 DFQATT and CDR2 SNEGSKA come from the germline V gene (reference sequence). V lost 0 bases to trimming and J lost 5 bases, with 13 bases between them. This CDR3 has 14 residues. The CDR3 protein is CSARDTPGRTEAFF. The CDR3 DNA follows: TGCAGTGCTAGAGATACGCCAGGGAGGACTGAAGCTTTCTTT.